This section outlines one T cell receptor (beta chain) sequence together with its context. Its antigen is still unknown. This specimen belongs to a study of beta chain features in type 1 diabetes. Broader study findings: Shortening that was moderate but significant affected the TCRB CDR3s of Type 1 diabetes patients in all four CD4+ subsets.

Trimming at V came to 4 bases and at J to 0 bases, leaving 7 bases not matched to a gene. Germline CDR1 ENHRY, CDR2 SYGVKD. CDR3 size: 17 residues. Sorting with CD45RO/CCR7/CD25/CD127/CD95/CD27 yielded naive, central memory, regulatory and stem-like memory CD4+ cells. The study reverse transcribed the entire isolated RNA, so it sequenced expressed TCRB transcripts. TCRdb's copy holds only in-frame clones and misses some; the assay was immunoSEQ multiplex PCR. The sample lists 640,000 or so clones, about 14% occurring once. J is TRBJ2-1 and V is TRBV10-3; 9 bases map to TRBD2. Material for sequencing was naive CD4+ T cells from blood. This receptor was identified in a man younger than 30 with type 1 diabetes. The CDR3 spells CAISGAGGSSSYNEQFF. DNA of the CDR3: TGTGCCATCAGTGGAGCGGGGGGTTCCAGCTCCTACAATGAGCAGTTCTTC.